The 10 T cell receptor beta chains in this list originate from one sample, sequenced in a study of T-cell reconstitution after alpha-beta-depleted transplantation in children. The authors prepared the TCRbeta library with unique molecular identifiers. TCRdb reprocessed the PCR reads with MiXCR, giving one entry per CDR3 protein. The profile shows around 380,000 distinct CDR3 sequences, approximately 11% of them singletons. This specimen consisted of PBMCs from the stem cell graft donor, obtained from the stem cell graft. The receptors come from a human donor who donated a stem cell graft to a child with acute myeloid leukemia.

This clonotype occurred many times. V and J are TRBV7-2 and TRBJ2-3; 10 nucleotides agree with TRBD2. The germline CDR1 and CDR2 sequences are SGHTA and FQGNSA. The CDR3 is 15 residues long. V lost 6 bases, J lost 4 bases, and 7 bases stayed unmatched. The CDR3, as DNA: TGTGCCAGCAGACTTACTAGCGGGGAATCAGATACGCAGTATTTT. This codes for CASRLTSGESDTQYF.

The chain carries TRBV12-5 and TRBJ1-1; TRBD1 is a possible D gene (6 bases). The CDR3 contains 14 residues. Trimming cost V 5 bases and J 1 base, with 11 bases left between them. Germline V gives CDR1 LGHNT, CDR2 FRNRAP. In DNA form, the CDR3 reads TGTGCTAGTGGTAAGGGACACCAGAACACTGAAGCTTTCTTT. It yields the protein CASGKGHQNTEAFF. Looking up the rest from reference TRBV12-5 and TRBJ1-1 gives the full variable domain: DARVTQTPRHKVTEMGQEVTMRCQPILGHNTVFWYRQTMMQGLELLAYFRNRAPLDDSGMPKDRFSAEMPDATLATLKIQPSEPRDSAVYFCASGKGHQNTEAFFGQGTRLTVV.

There are a few counts of this clonotype. The rearrangement links TRBV9 to TRBJ2-5; TRBD2 matches at 7 bases. With 5 bases clipped from V and 1 base from J, the junction kept 5 bases outside the gene matches. Per germline, CDR1 SGDLS and CDR2 YYNGEE. The CDR3 runs to 14 residues. CDR3 nucleotide sequence: TGTGCCAGCAGTGATAGACTAGCCCAAGAGACCCAGTACTTC. The encoded protein is CASSDRLAQETQYF.

This chain uses TRBV7-2 with TRBJ2-7, with D perhaps TRBD1 (6 bases). The germline V gene has CDR1 SGHTA and CDR2 FQGNSA. V lost 4 bases, J lost 3 bases, and 13 bases lay in between. The CDR3 length is 14 residues. DNA for the CDR3: TGTGCCAGCAGCTCCCAGAAGGGGGTCTACGAGCAGTACTTC. This sequence encodes CASSSQKGVYEQYF.

The J gene is TRBJ2-5, the V gene TRBV7-8; 7 nucleotides match TRBD2. The V gene's germline CDR1 is SGHVS and CDR2 FQNEAQ. V was clipped by 8 bases and J by 0 bases; unmatched bases: 9. This CDR3 has 15 amino acids. CDR3 nucleotide sequence: TGTGCCAGCCGGGGAGGGGCCATGAACCAAGAGACCCAGTACTTC. Translated: CASRGGAMNQETQYF. The whole variable domain, filled in from reference TRBV7-8 and TRBJ2-5, reads GAGVSQSPRYKVAKRGQDVALRCDPISGHVSLFWYQQALGQGPEFLTYFQNEAQLDKSGLPSDRFFAERPEGSVSTLKIQRTQQEDSAVYLCASRGGAMNQETQYFGPGTRLLVL.

This clonotype occurred a few times. This chain uses TRBV9 with TRBJ2-4; D possibly corresponds to TRBD1 (5 bases). From germline, CDR1 is SGDLS and CDR2 YYNGEE. CDR3 length equals 13 residues. Between the trimmed V and J ends, which lost 1 base and 7 bases, there was a span of 9 bases. The CDR3 nucleotides read TGTGCCAGCAGCGTATATCCAGGGAACATTCAGTACTTC. Translation gives CASSVYPGNIQYF.

A few counts support this clonotype. V usage is TRBV6-1 and J usage is TRBJ2-2; no clear D. Germline CDR1 MNHNS, CDR2 SASEGT. V lost 2 bases and J lost 6, with 7 bases in between. The CDR3 is 13 amino acids. DNA for the CDR3: TGTGCCAGCAGTGAACTCGGGTCCGGGGAGCTGTTTTTT. It encodes CASSELGSGELFF.

The gene calls are TRBV5-6 and TRBJ1-1, with D perhaps TRBD1 (6 bases). Trimming took off 0 bases at V and 1 base at J, with 13 bases between the two ends. The CDR3 contains 16 residues. Germline V gene data show CDR1 as SGHDT and CDR2 as YYEEEE. CDR3 nucleotide sequence: TGTGCCAGCAGCTTGGACGGGTTACAGGGGAACACTGAAGCTTTCTTT. Translation: CASSLDGLQGNTEAFF. The whole variable domain, filled in from reference TRBV5-6 and TRBJ1-1, reads DAGVTQSPTHLIKTRGQQVTLRCSPKSGHDTVSWYQQALGQGPQFIFQYYEEEERQRGNFPDRFSGHQFPNYSSELNVNALLLGDSALYLCASSLDGLQGNTEAFFGQGTRLTVV.

With respect to this clonotype: A read error may account for a junction end that differs from germline. The chain employs TRBV7-8 and TRBJ2-6; tentative D call: TRBD1 (5 bases). Germline assignment: CDR1 SGHVS and CDR2 FQNEAQ. There are 14 residues in the CDR3. CDR3 amino acids: CASSQPSGANGLTF. CDR3 DNA: TGTGCCAGCAGTCAGCCCTCTGGGGCCAACGGCCTGACTTTC.

Turning to this clonotype: A read error is possible here, since a much larger clone lies one base away. The V gene is TRBV5-1, the J gene TRBJ2-7, with no clear D. CDR3 size: 12 residues. The germline gives CDR1 SGHRS, CDR2 YFSETQ. The V and J ends lost 1 base and 5 bases respectively, with 7 bases between them. CDR3 nucleotide sequence: TGCGCCAGCAGCTTGCGAGGCCACGAGCAGTACTTC. It translates to CASSLRGHEQYF.